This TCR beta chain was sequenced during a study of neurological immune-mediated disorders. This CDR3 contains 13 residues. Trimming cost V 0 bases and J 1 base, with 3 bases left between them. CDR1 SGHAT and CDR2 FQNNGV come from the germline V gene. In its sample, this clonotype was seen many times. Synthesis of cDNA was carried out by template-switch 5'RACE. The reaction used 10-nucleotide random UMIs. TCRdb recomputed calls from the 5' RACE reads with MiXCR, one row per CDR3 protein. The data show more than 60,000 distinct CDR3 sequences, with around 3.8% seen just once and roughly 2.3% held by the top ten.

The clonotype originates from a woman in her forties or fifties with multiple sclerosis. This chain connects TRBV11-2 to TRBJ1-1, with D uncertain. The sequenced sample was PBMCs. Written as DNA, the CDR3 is TGTGCCAGCAGCTTAGAACGGAACACTGAAGCTTTCTTT. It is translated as CASSLERNTEAFF.